This paragraph reports one TCR beta chain. Its specificity is unknown. Profiling of TCR beta VDJ combinations and CDR3 sequences used genomic DNA as template. TCRdb reanalysed the reads using MiXCR and keeps one entry per CDR3 protein. This table has about 160,000 distinct CDR3 sequences, around 45% appearing once. This specimen belongs to a study of CD8+CD57+ T cells in acquired aplastic anemia. Whole-study context: DNA recovered from sorted CD4+ and CD8+ cells had a mean of approximately 3.2 ug. Healthy donor sequencing depth: roughly 10 million CD4+, approximately 11 million CD8+ reads.

Study results and caveats: Common to patients and controls were twenty-nine CD8+ CDR3 sequences. No significant difference in CD8+ Simpson's diversity was found between patients and controls.

From germline, CDR1 is SNHLY and CDR2 FYNNEI. Trimming shortened V by 8 bases and J by 4 bases, and 18 bases separated the two germline ends. The length of the CDR3 is 15 residues. The source is a human donor in good health. The chain joins TRBV2 to TRBJ1-5; D remains ambiguous. The sample taken for sequencing was sorted CD4+, CD8+, or CD8+CD57+ T cells (not recorded which) from PBMCs. In DNA form, the CDR3 reads TGTGCCAGCTTTTCAGAGAGGGAAATGAATCAGCCCCAGCATTTT. Its translation: CASFSEREMNQPQHF.